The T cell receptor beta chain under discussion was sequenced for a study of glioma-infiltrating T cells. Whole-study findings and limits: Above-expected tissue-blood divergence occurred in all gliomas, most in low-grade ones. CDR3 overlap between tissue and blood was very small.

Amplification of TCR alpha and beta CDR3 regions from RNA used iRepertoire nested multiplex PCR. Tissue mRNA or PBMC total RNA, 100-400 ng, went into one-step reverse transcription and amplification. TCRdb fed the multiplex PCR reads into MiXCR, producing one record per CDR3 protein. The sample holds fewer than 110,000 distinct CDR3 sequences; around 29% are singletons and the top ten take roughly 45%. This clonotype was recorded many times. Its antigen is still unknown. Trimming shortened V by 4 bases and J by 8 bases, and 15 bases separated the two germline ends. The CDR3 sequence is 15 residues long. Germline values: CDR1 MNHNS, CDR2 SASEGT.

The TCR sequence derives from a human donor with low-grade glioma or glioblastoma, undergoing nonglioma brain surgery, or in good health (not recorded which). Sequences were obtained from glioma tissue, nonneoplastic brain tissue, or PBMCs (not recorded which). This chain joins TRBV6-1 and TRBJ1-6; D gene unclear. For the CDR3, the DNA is TGTGCCAGCAGTGCCCAGTCGAGGCCTGATTCACCCCTCCACTTT. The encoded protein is CASSAQSRPDSPLHF.